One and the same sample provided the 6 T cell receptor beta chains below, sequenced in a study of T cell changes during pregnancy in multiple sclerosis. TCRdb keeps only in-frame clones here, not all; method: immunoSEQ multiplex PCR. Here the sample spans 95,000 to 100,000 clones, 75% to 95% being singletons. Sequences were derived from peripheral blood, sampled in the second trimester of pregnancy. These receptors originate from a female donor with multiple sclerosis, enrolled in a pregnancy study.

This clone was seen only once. The CDR3 here is CASSAGLAGTYEQYF. CDR3 bases: TGTGCCAGCAGTGCGGGACTAGCGGGGACCTACGAGCAGTACTTC. V usage is TRBV27 and J usage is TRBJ2-7; 13 bases fit TRBD2. From germline, CDR1 is MNHEY and CDR2 SMNVEV (reference sequence). Unmatched junction bases numbered 3, after V lost 5 bases and J lost 2 bases. This CDR3 is built from 15 residues.

The CDR3 DNA is TGTGCCAGCAGTTTATCGGTAGGCAGGGGGTACTTC. Translation gives CASSLSVGRGYF. V and J are TRBV28 and TRBJ2-7, with TRBD1 as a possible D gene (6 bases). The CDR3 covers 12 residues. Deletions cut 1 base from V and 12 bases from J, with 13 bases between. CDR1 MDHEN and CDR2 SYDVKM come from the germline V gene. Using reference TRBV28 and TRBJ2-7 for the parts outside the CDR3, the full variable domain is DVKVTQSSRYLVKRTGEKVFLECVQDMDHENMFWYRQDPGLGLRLIYFSYDVKMKEKGDIPEGYSVSREKKERFSLILESASTNQTSMYLCASSLSVGRGYFGPGTRLTVT.

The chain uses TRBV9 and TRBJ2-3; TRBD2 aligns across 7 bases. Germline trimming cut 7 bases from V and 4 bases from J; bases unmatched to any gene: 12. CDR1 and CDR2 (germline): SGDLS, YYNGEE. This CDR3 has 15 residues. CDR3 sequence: CASSSGGSTPDTQYF. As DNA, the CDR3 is TGTGCCAGCTCATCTGGCGGGAGTACTCCAGATACGCAGTATTTT. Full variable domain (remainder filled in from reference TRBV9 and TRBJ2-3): DSGVTQTPKHLITATGQRVTLRCSPRSGDLSVYWYQQSLDQGLQFLIQYYNGEERAKGNILERFSAQQFPDLHSELNLSSLELGDSALYFCASSSGGSTPDTQYFGPGTRLTVL.

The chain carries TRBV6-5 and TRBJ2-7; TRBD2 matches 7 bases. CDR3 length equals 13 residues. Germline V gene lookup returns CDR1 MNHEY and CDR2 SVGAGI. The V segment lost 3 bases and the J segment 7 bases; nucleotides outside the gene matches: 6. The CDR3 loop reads CASSYTGAGEQYF. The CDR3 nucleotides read TGTGCCAGCAGTTATACGGGAGCGGGAGAGCAGTACTTC.

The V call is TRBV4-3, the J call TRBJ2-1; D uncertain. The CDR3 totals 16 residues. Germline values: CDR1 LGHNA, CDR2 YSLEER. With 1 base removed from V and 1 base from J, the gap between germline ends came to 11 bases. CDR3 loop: CASSQVRGVSYNEQFF. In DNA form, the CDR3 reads TGCGCCAGCAGCCAAGTGAGAGGAGTGTCCTACAATGAGCAGTTCTTC.

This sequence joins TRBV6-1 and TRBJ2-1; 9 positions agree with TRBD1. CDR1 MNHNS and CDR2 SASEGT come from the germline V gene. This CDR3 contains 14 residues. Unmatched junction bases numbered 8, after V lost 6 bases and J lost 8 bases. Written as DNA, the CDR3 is TGTGCCAGCAGCCGGGACAGGGTTAAGCATGAGCAGTTCTTC. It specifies CASSRDRVKHEQFF.